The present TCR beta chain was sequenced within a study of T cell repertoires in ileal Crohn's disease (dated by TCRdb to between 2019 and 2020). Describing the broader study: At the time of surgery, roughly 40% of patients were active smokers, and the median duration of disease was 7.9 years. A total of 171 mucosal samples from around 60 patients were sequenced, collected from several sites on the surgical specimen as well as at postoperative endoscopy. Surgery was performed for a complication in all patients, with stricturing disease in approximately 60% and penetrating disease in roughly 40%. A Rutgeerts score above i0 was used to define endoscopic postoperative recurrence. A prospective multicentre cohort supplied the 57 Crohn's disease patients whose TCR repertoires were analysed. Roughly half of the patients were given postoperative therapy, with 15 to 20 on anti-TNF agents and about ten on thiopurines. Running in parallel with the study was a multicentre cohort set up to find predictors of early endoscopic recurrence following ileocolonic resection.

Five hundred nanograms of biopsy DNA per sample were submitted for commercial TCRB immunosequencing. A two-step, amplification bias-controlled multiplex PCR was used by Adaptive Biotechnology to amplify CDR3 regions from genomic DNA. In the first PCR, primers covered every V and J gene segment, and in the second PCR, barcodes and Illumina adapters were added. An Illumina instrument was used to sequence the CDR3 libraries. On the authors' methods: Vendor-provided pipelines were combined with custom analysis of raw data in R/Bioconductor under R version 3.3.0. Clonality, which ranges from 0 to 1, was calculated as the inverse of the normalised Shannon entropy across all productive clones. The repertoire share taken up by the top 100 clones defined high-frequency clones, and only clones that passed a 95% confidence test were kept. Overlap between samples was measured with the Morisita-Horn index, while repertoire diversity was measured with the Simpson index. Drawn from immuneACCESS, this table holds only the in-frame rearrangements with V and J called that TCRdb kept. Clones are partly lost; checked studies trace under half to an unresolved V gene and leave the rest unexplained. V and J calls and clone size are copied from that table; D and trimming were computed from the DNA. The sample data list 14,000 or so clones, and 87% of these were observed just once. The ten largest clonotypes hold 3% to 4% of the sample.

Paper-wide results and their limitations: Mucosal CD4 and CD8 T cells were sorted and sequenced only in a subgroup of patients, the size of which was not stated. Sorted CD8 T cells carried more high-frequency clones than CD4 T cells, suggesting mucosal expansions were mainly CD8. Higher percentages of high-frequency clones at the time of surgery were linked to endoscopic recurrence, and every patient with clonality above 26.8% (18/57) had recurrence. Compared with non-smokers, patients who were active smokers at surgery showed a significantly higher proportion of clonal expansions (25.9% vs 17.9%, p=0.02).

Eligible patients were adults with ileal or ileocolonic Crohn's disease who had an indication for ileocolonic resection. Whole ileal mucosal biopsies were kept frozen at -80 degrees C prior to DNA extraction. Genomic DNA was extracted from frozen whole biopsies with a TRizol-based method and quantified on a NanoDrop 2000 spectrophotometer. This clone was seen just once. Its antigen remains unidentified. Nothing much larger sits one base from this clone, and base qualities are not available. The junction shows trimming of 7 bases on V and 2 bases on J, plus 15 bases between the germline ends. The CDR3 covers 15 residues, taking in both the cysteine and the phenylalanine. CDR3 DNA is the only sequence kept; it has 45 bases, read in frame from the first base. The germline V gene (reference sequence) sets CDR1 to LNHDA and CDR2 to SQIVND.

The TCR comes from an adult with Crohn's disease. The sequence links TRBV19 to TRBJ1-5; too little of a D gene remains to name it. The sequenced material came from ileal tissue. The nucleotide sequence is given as TGTGCCAGTAACCCCCGGGAGTATCGCAATCAGCCCCAGCATTTT. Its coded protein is CASNPREYRNQPQHF.